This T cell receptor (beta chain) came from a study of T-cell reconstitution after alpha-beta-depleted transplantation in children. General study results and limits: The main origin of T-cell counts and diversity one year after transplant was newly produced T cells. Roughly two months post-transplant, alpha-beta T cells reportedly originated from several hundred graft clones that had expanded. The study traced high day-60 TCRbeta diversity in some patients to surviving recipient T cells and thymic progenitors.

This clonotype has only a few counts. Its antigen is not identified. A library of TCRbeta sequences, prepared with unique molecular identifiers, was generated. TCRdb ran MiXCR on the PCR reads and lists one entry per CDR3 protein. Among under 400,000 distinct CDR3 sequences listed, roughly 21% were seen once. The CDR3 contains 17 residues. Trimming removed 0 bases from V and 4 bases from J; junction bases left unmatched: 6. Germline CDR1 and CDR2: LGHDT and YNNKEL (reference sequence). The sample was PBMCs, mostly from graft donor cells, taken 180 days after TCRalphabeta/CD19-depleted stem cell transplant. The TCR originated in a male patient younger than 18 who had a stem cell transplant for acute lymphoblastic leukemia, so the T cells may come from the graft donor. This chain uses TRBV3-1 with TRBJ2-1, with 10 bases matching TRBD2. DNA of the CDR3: TGTGCCAGCAGCCAAGAAGGGCTAGCGGGAGCATACAATGAGCAGTTCTTC. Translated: CASSQEGLAGAYNEQFF.